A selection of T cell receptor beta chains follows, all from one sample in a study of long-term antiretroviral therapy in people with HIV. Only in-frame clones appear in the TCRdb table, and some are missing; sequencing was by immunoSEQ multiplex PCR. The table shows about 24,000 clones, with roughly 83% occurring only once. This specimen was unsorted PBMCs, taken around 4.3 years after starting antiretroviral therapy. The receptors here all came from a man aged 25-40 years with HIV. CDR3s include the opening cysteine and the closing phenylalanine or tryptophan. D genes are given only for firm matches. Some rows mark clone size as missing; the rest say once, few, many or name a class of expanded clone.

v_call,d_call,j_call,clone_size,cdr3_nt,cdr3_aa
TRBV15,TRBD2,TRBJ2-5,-,TGTGCCACCAGCAGACGGACTAGTCTCGAGACCCAGTACTTC,CATSRRTSLETQYF
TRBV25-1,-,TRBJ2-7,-,TGTGCCAGCAGTGAAACGGGCGGTGGCTCCTACGAGCAGTACTTC,CASSETGGGSYEQYF
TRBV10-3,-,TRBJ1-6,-,TGTGCCATCAGTGAGGACAGGAGCAATAATTCACCCCTCCACTTT,CAISEDRSNNSPLHF
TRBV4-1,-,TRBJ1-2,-,TGCGCCAGCAGCCAACCAGCATATAGAATTCGGGGCTACACCTTC,CASSQPAYRIRGYTF
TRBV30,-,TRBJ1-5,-,TGTGCCTGGAGTGGGGGTAGCAATCAGCCCCAGCATTTT,CAWSGGSNQPQHF
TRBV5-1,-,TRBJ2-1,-,TGCGCCAGCAGCTTCAACCCAGAAGGTAATGAGCAGTTCTTC,CASSFNPEGNEQFF
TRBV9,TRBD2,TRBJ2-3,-,TGTGCCAGCAGTACTAGCGGCCACACAGATACGCAGTATTTT,CASSTSGHTDTQYF
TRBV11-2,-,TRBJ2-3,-,TGTGCCAGCAGCTTAGACAGGACTACAGATACGCAGTATTTT,CASSLDRTTDTQYF
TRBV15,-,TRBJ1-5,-,TGTGCCACCAGCAGGTTCGACAGCTCCAATCAGCCCCAGCATTTT,CATSRFDSSNQPQHF
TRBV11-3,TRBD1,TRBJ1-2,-,TGTGCCAGCAGCCAGGGGCAGGGGGCGGGGGGCTACACCTTC,CASSQGQGAGGYTF
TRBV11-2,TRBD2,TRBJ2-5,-,TGTGCCAGCAGCTTACGTACTAGCGGGGGGCCATGGAACCAAGAGACCCAGTACTTC,CASSLRTSGGPWNQETQYF
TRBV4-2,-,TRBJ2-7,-,TGTGCCAGCAGCCAAGAAAAGGAGACCCCTTCCTACGAGCAGTACTTC,CASSQEKETPSYEQYF
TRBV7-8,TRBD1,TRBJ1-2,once,TGTGCCAGCAGCTTAGTTGCACAGGGGACGGGAGGCTACACCTTC,CASSLVAQGTGGYTF
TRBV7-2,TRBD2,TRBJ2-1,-,TGTGCCAGCAGCTTGGTCAGCGGGGGGGACAATGAGCAGTTCTTC,CASSLVSGGDNEQFF
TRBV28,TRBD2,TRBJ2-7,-,TGTGCCAGCAGTTCGCCCGGCGGGAGAGCCTACGAGCAGTACTTC,CASSSPGGRAYEQYF
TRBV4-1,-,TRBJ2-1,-,TGCGCCAGCAGCCAAGATTACCTCGGGGCGACCTACAATGAGCAGTTCTTC,CASSQDYLGATYNEQFF
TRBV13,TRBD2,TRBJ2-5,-,TGTGCCAGCAGCTCCGGGACTAGCAGCCAAGAGACCCAGTACTTC,CASSSGTSSQETQYF
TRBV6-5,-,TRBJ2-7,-,TGTGCCAGCGGAATCAAGGGGTTACCCTCCAACGAGCAGTACTTC,CASGIKGLPSNEQYF
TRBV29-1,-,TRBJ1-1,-,TGCAGCGTTGGGGCCGAGGGGGTTGTAGCTTTCTTT,CSVGAEGVVAFF
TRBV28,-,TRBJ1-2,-,TGTGCCAGCAGTTTCGGTGTAAGCTATGGCTACACCTTC,CASSFGVSYGYTF
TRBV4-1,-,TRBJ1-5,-,TGCGCCAGCAGCCAAGTGGGCGGTAGCAATCAGCCCCAGCATTTT,CASSQVGGSNQPQHF
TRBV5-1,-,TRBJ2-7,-,TGCGCCAGCAGCTTGAATTTGCGGGACCCCGGGCATAAGCAGTACTTC,CASSLNLRDPGHKQYF
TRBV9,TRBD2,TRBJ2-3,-,TGTGCCAGCAGCTTTCCTAGCGGGGGGGCCCAAGATACGCAGTATTTT,CASSFPSGGAQDTQYF
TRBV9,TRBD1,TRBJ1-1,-,TGTGCCAGCAGCGCAGGGGGTAGGACTGAAGCTTTCTTT,CASSAGGRTEAFF
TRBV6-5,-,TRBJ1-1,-,TGTGCCAGCAGTATTTCGGGGGTGAACACTGAAGCTTTCTTT,CASSISGVNTEAFF
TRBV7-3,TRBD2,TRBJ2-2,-,TGTGCCAGCAGCTTTAGCGGGTTATCCGGGGAGCTGTTTTTT,CASSFSGLSGELFF
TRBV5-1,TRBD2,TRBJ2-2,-,TGCGCCAGCAGCCCACCGCGGGGAGGGACCGGGGAGCTGTTTTTT,CASSPPRGGTGELFF
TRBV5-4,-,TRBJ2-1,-,TGTGCCAGCAGCTCCGGGTCTGCAGGCAATGAGCAGTTCTTC,CASSSGSAGNEQFF
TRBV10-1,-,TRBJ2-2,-,TGCGCCAGCAGACTGGACGGACACACCGGGGAGCTGTTTTTT,CASRLDGHTGELFF
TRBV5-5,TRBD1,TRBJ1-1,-,TGTGCCAGCAGCCGAGAGGGACAGCCAAACACTGAAGCTTTCTTT,CASSREGQPNTEAFF
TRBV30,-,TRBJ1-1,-,TGTGCCTGGACCCCGGACAGTTACACTGAAGCTTTCTTT,CAWTPDSYTEAFF
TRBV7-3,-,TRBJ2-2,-,TGTGCCAGCAGCTTAAAGACAGACGGTTCCGGGGAGCTGTTTTTT,CASSLKTDGSGELFF
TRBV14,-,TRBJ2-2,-,TGTGCCAGCAGCCAAGAAGTAGCTTGGGCATCGAACACCGGGGAGCTGTTTTTT,CASSQEVAWASNTGELFF
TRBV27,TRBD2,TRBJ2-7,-,TGTGCCAGCAGTCCTATCCTCCCCGGCGGGAGTTTCTACGAGCAGTACTTC,CASSPILPGGSFYEQYF
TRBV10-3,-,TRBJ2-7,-,TGTGCCATCAGTGAGTCGATTCGGGGGATGGTTGAGCAGTACTTC,CAISESIRGMVEQYF
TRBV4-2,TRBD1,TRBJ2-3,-,TGTGCCAGCAGCCAAGATCTTCCCGGGACAGGGATAGATACGCAGTATTTT,CASSQDLPGTGIDTQYF
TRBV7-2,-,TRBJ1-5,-,TGTGCCAGCCGGCAGGCGAATCAGCCCCAGCATTTT,CASRQANQPQHF
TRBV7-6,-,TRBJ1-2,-,TGTGCCAGCAGCTTAGACCCGGGCCATGGCTACACCTTC,CASSLDPGHGYTF
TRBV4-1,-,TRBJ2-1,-,TGCGCCAGCAGCCAAGCGAGGGGAAATGAGCAGTTCTTC,CASSQARGNEQFF
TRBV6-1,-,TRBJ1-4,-,TGTGCCAGCAGTGAAGGCGAGGCGCATAGTGAAAAACTGTTTTTT,CASSEGEAHSEKLFF
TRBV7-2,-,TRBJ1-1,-,TGTGCCAGCAGCTCGAACACTGAAGCTTTCTTT,CASSSNTEAFF
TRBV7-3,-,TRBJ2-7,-,TGTGCCAGCAGCTTAGAGAGGGCCCACGAGCAGTACTTC,CASSLERAHEQYF
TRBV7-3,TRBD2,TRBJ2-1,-,TGTGCCAGCAGCCCGCGTGGGAGTAGCGGGAGTTTCCATGAGCAGTTCTTC,CASSPRGSSGSFHEQFF
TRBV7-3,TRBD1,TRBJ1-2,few,TGTGCCAGCAGCCCGGGACAGGGCATGGAGGGCTACACCTTC,CASSPGQGMEGYTF
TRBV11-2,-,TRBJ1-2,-,TGTGCCAGCAGCCACGGCTCCTATGGCTACACCTTC,CASSHGSYGYTF
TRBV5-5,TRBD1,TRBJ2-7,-,TGTGCCAGCAGCCTCGGGACAGGAGAATACGAGCAGTACTTC,CASSLGTGEYEQYF
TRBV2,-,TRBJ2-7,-,TGTGCCAGCAGTATAGGGACCTACGAGCAGTACTTC,CASSIGTYEQYF
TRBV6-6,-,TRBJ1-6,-,TGTGCCAGCAGTTACTCGACCGAACGTAATTCACCCCTCCACTTT,CASSYSTERNSPLHF
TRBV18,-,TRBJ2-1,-,TGTGCCAGCTCACCATCAGGGGCTGATGAGCAGTTCTTC,CASSPSGADEQFF